This T cell receptor beta chain was profiled in a study of T cells in Graves' hyperthyroidism and ophthalmopathy. This clonotype was detected ten times or more. Germline CDR1 and CDR2: SEHNR and FQNEAQ (reference sequence). This CDR3 region has 16 residues. Trimming took off 3 bases at V and 0 bases at J, with 15 bases between the two ends. Amplification of TCR beta CDR3 regions was performed using RNA transcripts as template. Primed by the HTBI set, a first-round RT-PCR was run on the TCR CDR3. MiXCR, applied by TCRdb to the multiplex PCR reads, yields one record per CDR3 protein. This sample has under 400,000 distinct CDR3 sequences, with approximately 15% found just once.

V usage is TRBV7-9 and J usage is TRBJ2-7; possibly TRBD2 for D (5 bases). Material: blood. The TCR sequence derives from a woman in her sixties with Graves' hyperthyroidism. CDR3 residues: CASSLGRGLVSYEQYF. CDR3 nucleotide sequence: TGTGCCAGCAGCTTGGGGAGAGGACTGGTCTCCTACGAGCAGTACTTC.